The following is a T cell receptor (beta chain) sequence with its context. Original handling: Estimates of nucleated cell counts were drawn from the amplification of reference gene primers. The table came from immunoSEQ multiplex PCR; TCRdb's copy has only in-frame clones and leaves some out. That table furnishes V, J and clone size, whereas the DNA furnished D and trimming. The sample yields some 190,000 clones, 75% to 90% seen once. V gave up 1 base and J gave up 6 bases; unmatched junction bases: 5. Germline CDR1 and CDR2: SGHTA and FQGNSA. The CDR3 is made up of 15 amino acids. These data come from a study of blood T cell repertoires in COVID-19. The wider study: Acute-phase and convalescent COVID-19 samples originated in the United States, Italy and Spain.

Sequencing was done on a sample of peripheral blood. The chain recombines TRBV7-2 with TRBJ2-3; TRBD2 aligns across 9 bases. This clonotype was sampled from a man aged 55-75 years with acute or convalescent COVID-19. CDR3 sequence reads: CASSLEPSGRDTQYF. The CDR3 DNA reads TGTGCCAGCAGCTTAGAGCCCAGCGGGAGGGATACGCAGTATTTT. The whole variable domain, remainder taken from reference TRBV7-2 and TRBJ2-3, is GAGVSQSPSNKVTEKGKDVELRCDPISGHTALYWYRQSLGQGLEFLIYFQGNSAPDKSGLPSDRFSAERTGGSVSTLTIQRTQQEDSAVYLCASSLEPSGRDTQYFGPGTRLTVL.